What follows is one T cell receptor beta chain and its context. The antigen remains unidentified. The sample originates from a study of Ad26.COV2.S vaccination and SARS-CoV-2 variants. The study's findings and limits: In vaccinated individuals, spike-specific CD8+ and CD4+ T cell responses reportedly displayed substantial breadth. The analyses of TCR breadth and depth may have understated the size of total T cell responses.

Specified treatment: around 19 received Ad26.COV2.S at low or high dose, single or two shots; about 5 received placebo; per-sample allocation not given. Collection of samples fell on day 63 after the first vaccine or placebo injection. Some clones are missing from TCRdb's copy, which holds only in-frame ones; the method was immunoSEQ multiplex PCR. The data contain around 320,000 clones, around four fifths of them singletons. The sample consisted of peripheral blood, taken in a trial of Ad26.COV2.S vaccine versus placebo. This sequence originates from a person between 18 and 59 years old who received the Ad26.COV2.S COVID-19 vaccine or a placebo.

DNA for the CDR3: TGTGCCAGCGCAAAAGCACGGAACACCGGGGAGCTGTTTTTT. This gives the protein CASAKARNTGELFF. This chain links TRBV3-1 (or the pseudogene TRBV3-2) with TRBJ2-2; unclear D gene. The CDR3 extends over 14 amino acids. Trimming removed 8 bases at V and 1 base at J, with 11 bases between. Germline V lookup: CDR1 LGHDT, CDR2 YNNKEL (reference sequence).